This note documents a single TCR beta chain sequence. Its cognate antigen is unknown. The junction departs from germline at one end; a sequencing error may be responsible. TCRdb fed the reads into MiXCR, producing one record per CDR3 protein. Among about 830,000 distinct CDR3 sequences listed, roughly 33% were seen once. The sample originates from a study of T cell repertoires in cytomegalovirus infection. This sample comprised cultured CD8+ T cells from PBMCs, obtained from culture after CMV antigen stimulation. The clonotype originates from a human donor in good health (CMV status not recorded). Some clones in this sample may be carry-over from other donors' samples.

CDR3 nucleotides: TGTGCCAGCAACCAAGATGTCCGGGTTTACCCCGGGGAGCTGTTTTTT. This gives the protein CASNQDVRVYPGELFF. The chain links TRBV14 to TRBJ2-2; no clear D. Germline-derived CDR1 and CDR2 are SGHDN and FVKESK. This CDR3 has 16 residues.